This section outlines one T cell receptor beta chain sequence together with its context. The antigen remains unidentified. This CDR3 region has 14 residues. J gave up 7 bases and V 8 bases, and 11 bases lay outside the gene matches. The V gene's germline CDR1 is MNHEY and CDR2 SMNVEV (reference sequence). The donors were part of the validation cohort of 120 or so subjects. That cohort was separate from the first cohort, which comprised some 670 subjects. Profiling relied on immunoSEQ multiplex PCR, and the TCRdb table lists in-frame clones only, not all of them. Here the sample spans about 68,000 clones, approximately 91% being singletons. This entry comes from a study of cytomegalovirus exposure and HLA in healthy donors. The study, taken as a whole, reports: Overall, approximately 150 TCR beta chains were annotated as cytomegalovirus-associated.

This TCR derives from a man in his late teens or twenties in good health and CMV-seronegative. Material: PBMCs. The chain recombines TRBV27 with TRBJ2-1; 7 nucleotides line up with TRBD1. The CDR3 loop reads CASLDRASGNEQFF. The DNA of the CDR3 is TGTGCCAGCCTCGACAGGGCCTCAGGGAATGAGCAGTTCTTC.